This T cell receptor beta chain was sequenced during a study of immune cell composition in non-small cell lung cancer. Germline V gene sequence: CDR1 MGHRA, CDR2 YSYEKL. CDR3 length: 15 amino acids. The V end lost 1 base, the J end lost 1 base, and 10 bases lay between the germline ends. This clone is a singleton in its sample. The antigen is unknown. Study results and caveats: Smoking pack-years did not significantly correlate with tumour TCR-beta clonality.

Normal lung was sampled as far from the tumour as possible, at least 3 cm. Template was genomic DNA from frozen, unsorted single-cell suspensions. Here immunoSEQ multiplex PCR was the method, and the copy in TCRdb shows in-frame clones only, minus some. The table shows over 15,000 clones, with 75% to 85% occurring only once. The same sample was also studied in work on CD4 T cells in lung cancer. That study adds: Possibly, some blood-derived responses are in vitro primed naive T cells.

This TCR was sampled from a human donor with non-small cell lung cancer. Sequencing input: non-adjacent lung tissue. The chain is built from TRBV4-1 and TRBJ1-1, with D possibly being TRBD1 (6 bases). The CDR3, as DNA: TGCGCCAGCAGCCAAGGGGGGCCCCCGAACACTGAAGCTTTCTTT. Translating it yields CASSQGGPPNTEAFF.